This record concerns one T cell receptor beta chain sequence. What it binds is unknown. The CDR3 has 14 residues. V gave up 5 bases and J gave up 3 bases, with 11 bases separating them. Germline assignment: CDR1 SNHLY and CDR2 FYNNEI. This sample is drawn from a study of T cell responses to AZD1222 COVID-19 vaccine. Study as a whole: Second doses were pooled across both intervals (about 4 or about 12 weeks). Notes on the study in general: CD4 TCRs linked to vaccination spanned spike, dominating at 160-218 and 743-854. The donor cohort was predominantly white British with a female majority, and clonal diversity may have been underestimated. The study sampled repertoires only after the peak T cell response.

The assay was immunoSEQ multiplex PCR, and TCRdb's table has in-frame clones only and misses some. The sample holds 90,000 or so clones, 70% to 90% seen once. Sequencing used peripheral blood, obtained on day 0 of AZD1222 vaccination. The clonotype originates from an adult in good health. This rearrangement joins TRBV2 to TRBJ1-5; TRBD1 is a possible D gene (5 bases). CDR3 in amino acids: CASSYDSSNQPQHF. The CDR3 bases are TGTGCCAGCAGTTATGACAGTTCCAATCAGCCCCAGCATTTT.